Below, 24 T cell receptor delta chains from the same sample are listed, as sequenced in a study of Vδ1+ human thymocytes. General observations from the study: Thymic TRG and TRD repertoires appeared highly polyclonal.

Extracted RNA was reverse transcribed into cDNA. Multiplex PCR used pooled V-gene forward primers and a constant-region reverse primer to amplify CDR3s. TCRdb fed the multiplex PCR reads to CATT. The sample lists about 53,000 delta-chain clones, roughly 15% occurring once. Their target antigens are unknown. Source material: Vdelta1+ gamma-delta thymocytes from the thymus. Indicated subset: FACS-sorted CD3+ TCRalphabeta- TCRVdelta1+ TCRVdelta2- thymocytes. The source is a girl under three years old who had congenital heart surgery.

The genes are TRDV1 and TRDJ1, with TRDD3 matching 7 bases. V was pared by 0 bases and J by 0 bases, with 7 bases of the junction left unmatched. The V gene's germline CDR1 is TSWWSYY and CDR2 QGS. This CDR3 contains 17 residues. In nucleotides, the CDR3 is TGTGCTCTTGGGGAACTATCTGGGGGTCCCCACACCGATAAACTCATCTTT. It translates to CALGELSGGPHTDKLIF.

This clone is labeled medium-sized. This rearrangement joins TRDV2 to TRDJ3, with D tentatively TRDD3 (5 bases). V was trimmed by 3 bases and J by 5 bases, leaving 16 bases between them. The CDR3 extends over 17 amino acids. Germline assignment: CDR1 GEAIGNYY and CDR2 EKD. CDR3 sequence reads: CACDVNRGDGDTRQMFF. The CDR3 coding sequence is TGTGCCTGTGACGTGAACCGGGGAGACGGGGACACCCGACAGATGTTTTTC.

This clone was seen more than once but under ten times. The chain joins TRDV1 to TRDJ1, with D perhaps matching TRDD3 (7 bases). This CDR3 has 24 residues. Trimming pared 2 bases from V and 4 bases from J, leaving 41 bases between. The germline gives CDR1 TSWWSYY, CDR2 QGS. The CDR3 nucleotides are TGTGCTCTTGGGGAAGATCAGATCCTACGTTATTCTGGGGGCTCACCCCTTACAGGCGATAAACTCATCTTT. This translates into CALGEDQILRYSGGSPLTGDKLIF.

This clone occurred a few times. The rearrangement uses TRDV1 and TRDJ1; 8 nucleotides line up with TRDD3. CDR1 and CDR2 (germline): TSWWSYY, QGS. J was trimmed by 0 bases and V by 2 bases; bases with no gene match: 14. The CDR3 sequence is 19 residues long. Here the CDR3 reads CALGERDSTGGQYTDKLIF. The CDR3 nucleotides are TGTGCTCTTGGGGAAAGAGACAGTACTGGGGGTCAGTACACCGATAAACTCATCTTT.

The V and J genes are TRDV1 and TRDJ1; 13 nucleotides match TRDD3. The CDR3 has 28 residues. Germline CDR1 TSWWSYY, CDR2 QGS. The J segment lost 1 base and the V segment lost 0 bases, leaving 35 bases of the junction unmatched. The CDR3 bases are TGTGCTCTTGGGGAACTAGTACCCACATCCCCAATCCAACCTCTACCCACTGGGGGATACGCAGTCACCGATAAACTCATCTTT. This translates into CALGELVPTSPIQPLPTGGYAVTDKLIF.

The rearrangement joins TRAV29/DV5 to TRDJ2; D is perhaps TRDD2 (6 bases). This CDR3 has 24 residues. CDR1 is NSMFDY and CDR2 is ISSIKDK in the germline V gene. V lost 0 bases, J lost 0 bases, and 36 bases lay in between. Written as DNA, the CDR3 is TGTGCAGCAAGCGCGTCGGTAATCCTACTCGTTGGTACGCAGCCCCAACCTTTGACAGCACAACTCTTCTTT. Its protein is CAASASVILLVGTQPQPLTAQLFF.

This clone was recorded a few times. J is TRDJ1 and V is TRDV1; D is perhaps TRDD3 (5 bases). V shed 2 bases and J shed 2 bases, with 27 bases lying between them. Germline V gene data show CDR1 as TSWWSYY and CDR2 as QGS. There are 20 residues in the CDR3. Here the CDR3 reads CALGEVARDLSWLGTDKLIF. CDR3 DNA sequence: TGTGCTCTTGGGGAAGTGGCCCGGGACCTATCTTGGTTGGGGACCGATAAACTCATCTTT.

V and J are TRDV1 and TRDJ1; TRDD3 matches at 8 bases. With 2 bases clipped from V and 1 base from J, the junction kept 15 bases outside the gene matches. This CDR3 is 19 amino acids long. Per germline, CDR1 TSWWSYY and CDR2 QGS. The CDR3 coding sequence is TGTGCTCTTGGGGAAGGCTGGGGGAGCTCCATTGAATTCACCGATAAACTCATCTTT. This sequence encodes CALGEGWGSSIEFTDKLIF.

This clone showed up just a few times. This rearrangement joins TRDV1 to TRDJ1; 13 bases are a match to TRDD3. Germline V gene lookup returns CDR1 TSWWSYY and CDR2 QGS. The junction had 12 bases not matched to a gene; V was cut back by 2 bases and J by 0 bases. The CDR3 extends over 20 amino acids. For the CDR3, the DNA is TGTGCTCTTGGGGAAACCCTACTGGGGGATACGGTTTTTTACACCGATAAACTCATCTTT. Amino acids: CALGETLLGDTVFYTDKLIF.

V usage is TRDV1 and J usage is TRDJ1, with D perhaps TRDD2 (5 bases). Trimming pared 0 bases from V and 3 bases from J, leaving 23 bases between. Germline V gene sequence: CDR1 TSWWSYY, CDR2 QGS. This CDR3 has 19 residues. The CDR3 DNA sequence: TGTGCTCTTGGGGAACTCGATTATTCCTGCGGTACTGTGGCCGATAAACTCATCTTT. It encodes CALGELDYSCGTVADKLIF.

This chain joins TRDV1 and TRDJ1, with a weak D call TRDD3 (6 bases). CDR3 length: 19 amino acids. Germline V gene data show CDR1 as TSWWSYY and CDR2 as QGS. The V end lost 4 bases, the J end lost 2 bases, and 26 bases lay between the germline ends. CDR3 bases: TGTGCTCTTGGGGCGTTCGCCTGTCCATTTCCTGGGGATACCGATAAACTCATCTTT. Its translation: CALGAFACPFPGDTDKLIF.

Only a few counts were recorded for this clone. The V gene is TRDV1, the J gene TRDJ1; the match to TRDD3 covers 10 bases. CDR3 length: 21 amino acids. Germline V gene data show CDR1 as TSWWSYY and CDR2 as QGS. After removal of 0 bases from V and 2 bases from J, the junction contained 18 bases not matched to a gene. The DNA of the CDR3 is TGTGCTCTTGGGGAACTTCGAGAGCTACGGTGGGGGATACAAGGGACCGATAAACTCATCTTT. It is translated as CALGELRELRWGIQGTDKLIF.

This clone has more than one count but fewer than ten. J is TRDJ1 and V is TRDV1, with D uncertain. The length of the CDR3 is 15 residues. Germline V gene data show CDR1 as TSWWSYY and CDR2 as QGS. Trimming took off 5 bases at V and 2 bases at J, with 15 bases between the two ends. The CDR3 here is CALGTPYSETDKLIF. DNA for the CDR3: TGTGCTCTTGGGACCCCTTATTCCGAAACCGATAAACTCATCTTT.

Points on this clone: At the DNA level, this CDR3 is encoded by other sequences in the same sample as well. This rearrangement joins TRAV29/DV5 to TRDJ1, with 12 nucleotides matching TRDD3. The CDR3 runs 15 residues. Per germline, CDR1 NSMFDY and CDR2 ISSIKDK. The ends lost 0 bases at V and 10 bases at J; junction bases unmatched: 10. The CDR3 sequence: CAASEGDWGILGLIF. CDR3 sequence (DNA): TGTGCAGCAAGCGAAGGAGACTGGGGGATACTTGGACTCATCTTT.

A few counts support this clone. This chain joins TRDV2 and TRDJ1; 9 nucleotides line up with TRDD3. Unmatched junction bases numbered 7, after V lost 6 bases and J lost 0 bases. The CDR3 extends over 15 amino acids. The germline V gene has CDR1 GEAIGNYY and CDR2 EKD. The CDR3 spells CACKYWGKYTDKLIF. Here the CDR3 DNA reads TGTGCCTGTAAGTACTGGGGGAAGTACACCGATAAACTCATCTTT.

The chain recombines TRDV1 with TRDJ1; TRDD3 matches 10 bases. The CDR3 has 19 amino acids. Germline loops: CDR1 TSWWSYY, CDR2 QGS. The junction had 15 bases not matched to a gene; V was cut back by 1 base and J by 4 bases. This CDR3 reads CALGERSAVLGDRDDKLIF. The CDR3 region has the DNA TGTGCTCTTGGGGAACGGTCAGCAGTACTGGGGGATCGGGACGATAAACTCATCTTT.

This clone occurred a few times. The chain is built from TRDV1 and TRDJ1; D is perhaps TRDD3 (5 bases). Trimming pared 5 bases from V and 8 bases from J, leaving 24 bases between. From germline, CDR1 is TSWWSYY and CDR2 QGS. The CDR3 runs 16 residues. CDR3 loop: CALGNRARIAGEKLIF. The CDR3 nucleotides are TGTGCTCTTGGGAACAGGGCTAGGATAGCGGGCGAAAAACTCATCTTT.

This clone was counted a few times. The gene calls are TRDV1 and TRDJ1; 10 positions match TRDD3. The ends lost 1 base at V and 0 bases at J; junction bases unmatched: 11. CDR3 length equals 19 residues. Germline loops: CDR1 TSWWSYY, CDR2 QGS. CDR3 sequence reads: CALGERGIRPASYTDKLIF. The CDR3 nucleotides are TGTGCTCTTGGGGAACGGGGGATACGGCCCGCTTCCTACACCGATAAACTCATCTTT.

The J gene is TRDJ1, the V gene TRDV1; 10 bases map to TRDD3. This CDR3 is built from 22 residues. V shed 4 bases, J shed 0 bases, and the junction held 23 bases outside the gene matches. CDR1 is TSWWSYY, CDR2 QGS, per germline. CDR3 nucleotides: TGTGCTCTTGGGGTCCTTTGGGTTACGTATGCAGATACTGGGGGATACACCGATAAACTCATCTTT. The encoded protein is CALGVLWVTYADTGGYTDKLIF.

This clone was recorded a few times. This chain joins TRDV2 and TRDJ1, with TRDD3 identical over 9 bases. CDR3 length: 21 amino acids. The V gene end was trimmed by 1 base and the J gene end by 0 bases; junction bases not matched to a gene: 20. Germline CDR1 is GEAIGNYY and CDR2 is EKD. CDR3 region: CACDTNEGDTKILPYTDKLIF. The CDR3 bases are TGTGCCTGTGACACGAATGAGGGGGATACTAAAATCTTACCGTACACCGATAAACTCATCTTT.

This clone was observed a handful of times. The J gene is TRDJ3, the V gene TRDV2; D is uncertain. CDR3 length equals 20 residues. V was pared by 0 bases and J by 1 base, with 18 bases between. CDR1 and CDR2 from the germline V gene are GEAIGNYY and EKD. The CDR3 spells CACDTEGTNFLSWDTRQMFF. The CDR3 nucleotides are TGTGCCTGTGACACCGAAGGGACCAACTTTCTGTCCTGGGACACCCGACAGATGTTTTTC.

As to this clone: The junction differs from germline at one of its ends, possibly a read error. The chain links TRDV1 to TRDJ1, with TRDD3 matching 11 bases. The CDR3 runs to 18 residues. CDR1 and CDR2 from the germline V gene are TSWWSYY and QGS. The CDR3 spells CALGELGGWGIRTDKLIF. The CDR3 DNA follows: TGCGCTCTTGGGGAACTCGGAGGTTGGGGGATACGTACCGATAAACTCATCTTT.

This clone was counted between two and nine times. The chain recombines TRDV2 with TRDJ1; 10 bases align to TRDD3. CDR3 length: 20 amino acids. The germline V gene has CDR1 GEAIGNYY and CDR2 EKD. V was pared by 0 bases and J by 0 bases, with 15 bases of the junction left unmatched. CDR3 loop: CACDTEKLWGIEGDTDKLIF. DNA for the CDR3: TGTGCCTGTGACACCGAGAAGCTCTGGGGGATAGAGGGGGACACCGATAAACTCATCTTT.

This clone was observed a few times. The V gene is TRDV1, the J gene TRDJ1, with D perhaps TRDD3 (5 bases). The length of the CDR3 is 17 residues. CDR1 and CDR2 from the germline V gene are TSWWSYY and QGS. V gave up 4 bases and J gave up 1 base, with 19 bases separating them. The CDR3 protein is CALGGRTGGTVTDKLIF. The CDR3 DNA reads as TGTGCTCTTGGGGGGCGTACGGGGGGCACTGTCACCGATAAACTCATCTTT.